This T cell receptor (beta chain) emerged from a study of blood T cell repertoires in COVID-19. Using immunoSEQ multiplex PCR, the repertoire was profiled, and TCRdb retains in-frame clones only, with some absent. The sample consists of 200,000 to 250,000 clones, roughly 85% of them appearing once. Germline CDR1 SGHTA, CDR2 FQGNSA. The CDR3 consists of 11 residues. V was pared by 2 bases and J by 7 bases, with 5 bases between. This clone was detected only once. Sequencing input: PBMCs or T cells enriched from blood (not recorded which). V gene TRBV7-2 combines with J gene TRBJ2-5, with D unclear. The receptor's source is a man in his forties or fifties who had recovered from COVID-19. The CDR3 nucleotides are TGTGCCAGCAGCTTATCTGTGACCCAGTACTTC. It yields the protein CASSLSVTQYF.